This TCR beta chain was documented in a study of shared clonotypes between healthy human individuals. Only Caucasian adults living in Nashville, Tennessee made up the donor group. Tens of millions of PBMCs supplied genomic DNA for unsorted samples. Trimming shortened V by 6 bases and J by 3 bases, and 6 bases separated the two germline ends. The CDR3 has 10 residues. Germline V gene lookup returns CDR1 DFQATT and CDR2 SNEGSKA (reference sequence). Only in-frame clones appear in the TCRdb table, and some are missing; sequencing was by immunoSEQ multiplex PCR. In the table there are some 470,000 clones, 60% to 85% of which are singletons.

The chain recombines TRBV20-1 with TRBJ2-7; D is uncertain. Sequences were obtained from PBMCs. The receptor's source is a woman in her 40s in good health. Some clones in this sample may be carry-over from other donors' samples. CDR3 residues: CSALDYEQYF. The CDR3, as DNA: TGCAGTGCCTTGGACTACGAGCAGTACTTC.